The entry that follows covers one T cell receptor (beta chain) sequence. The CDR3 sequence is 11 residues long. The ends were cut back, 7 bases at V and 4 bases at J, with 8 bases in the middle. CDR1 is SGHRS and CDR2 is YFSETQ in the germline V gene. The data were produced by immunoSEQ multiplex PCR, yet TCRdb's version contains in-frame clones alone and is incomplete. The sample includes 45,000 to 55,000 clones, 85% to 90% seen only once; the top ten take 25% to 30%. These data originate in a study of blood T cell repertoires in COVID-19. Study at large: The United States, Italy and Spain were the sources of the acute and convalescent COVID-19 samples.

The material sequenced was peripheral blood. This TCR derives from a human donor in a cohort sampled during active COVID-19. This chain connects TRBV5-1 to TRBJ2-5; a weak D match, TRBD2 (5 bases). The CDR3 nucleotides read TGCGCCAGCCAGGAGGTAGAGACCCAGTACTTC. It translates to CASQEVETQYF.